These 9 T cell receptor beta chains came from one sample sequenced in a study of OX40 agonist ivuxolimab in advanced cancers. The library was generated by the immunoSEQ multiplex PCR assay. In its TCRdb copy, this immuneACCESS table keeps in-frame sequences only and misses some clones. Where compared with another copy, unresolved V genes explain less than half of these, and the others have no known cause. The sample data list about 71,000 clones, and 91% of these were observed just once. The ten top clones hold about 15% of the sample. Sequenced material: CD4+ or CD8+ T cells sorted from blood, taken in a trial of the OX40 agonist ivuxolimab. These receptors came from an adult with an advanced solid tumor such as melanoma, head and neck, liver or kidney cancer.

The chain joins TRBV6-5 to TRBJ2-1, with a possible D match to TRBD1 (5 bases). Germline V gene data show CDR1 as MNHEY and CDR2 as SVGAGI. V shed 4 bases and J shed 6 bases, with 10 bases lying between them. This CDR3 region has 13 residues. The CDR3 bases are TGTGCCAGCAGTTCAGGGTGGTTCAATGAGCAGTTCTTC. This encodes CASSSGWFNEQFF.

This clone has only one observation. This sequence joins TRBV7-2 and TRBJ1-5; no definite D call. The V gene lost 4 bases and the J gene lost 9 bases, with 16 bases spanning the gap. The germline V gene encodes CDR1 SGHTA and CDR2 FQGNSA. The CDR3 is 14 residues long. The CDR3 spells CASSWGDGNVPQHF. The CDR3 region has the DNA TGTGCCAGCAGCTGGGGTGACGGGAACGTGCCCCAGCATTTT.

The chain joins TRBV14 to TRBJ2-1; 10 bases are shared with TRBD2. The J segment lost 4 bases and the V segment lost 4 bases, leaving 4 bases of the junction unmatched. Per the germline V gene, CDR1 is SGHDN and CDR2 is FVKESK. CDR3 length: 15 residues. The CDR3 bases are TGTGCCAGCAGCCCGGGACTAGCGAGTTACAATGAGCAGTTCTTC. It yields the protein CASSPGLASYNEQFF.

The chain employs TRBV7-8 and TRBJ2-7; the D gene is possibly TRBD1 (5 bases). Trimming pared 1 base from V and 1 base from J, leaving 8 bases between. The CDR3 runs 14 residues. Per germline, CDR1 SGHVS and CDR2 FQNEAQ. The CDR3 nucleotides are TGTGCCAGCAGCTTAGGTAGGGGTTCCTACGAGCAGTACTTC. This sequence encodes CASSLGRGSYEQYF.

The chain couples TRBV19 to TRBJ2-7, with D tentatively TRBD2 (6 bases). Germline V gene lookup returns CDR1 LNHDA and CDR2 SQIVND (reference sequence). V was cut by 3 bases and J by 3 bases, with 15 bases left in between. The CDR3 length is 15 residues. CDR3 in DNA: TGTGCCAGTAGTATTTCCCAGGAGGGATACTACGAGCAGTACTTC. Protein sequence: CASSISQEGYYEQYF.

The chain joins TRBV27 to TRBJ2-7, with 9 bases matching TRBD2. Germline V lookup: CDR1 MNHEY, CDR2 SMNVEV (reference sequence). The CDR3 has 14 amino acids. Trimming at V came to 6 bases and at J to 3 bases, leaving 6 bases not matched to a gene. This chain's CDR3 is CASSLTSGHYEQYF. CDR3 sequence (DNA): TGTGCCAGCAGCCTGACTAGCGGACACTACGAGCAGTACTTC.

This clone was observed a handful of times. The chain is built from TRBV28 and TRBJ2-7, with D possibly being TRBD2 (7 bases). The CDR3 is made up of 16 amino acids. Germline CDR1 reads MDHEN; CDR2 reads SYDVKM. Deletions cut 6 bases from V and 6 bases from J, with 24 bases between. The CDR3 DNA reads as TGTGCCAGCAGCGGGGGCCTAGCGGACGTTCTAGGCGAGCAGTACTTC. Amino acid sequence: CASSGGLADVLGEQYF.

The chain recombines TRBV11-2 with TRBJ1-4; TRBD1 agrees at 8 bases. This CDR3 is 15 amino acids long. Germline values: CDR1 SGHAT, CDR2 FQNNGV. V lost 5 bases and J lost 7; bases outside the gene matches: 9. CDR3 coding DNA: TGTGCCAGCAGCGGACGGACAGGGATTGGTGAAAAACTGTTTTTT. Translation: CASSGRTGIGEKLFF.

This chain joins TRBV28 and TRBJ2-5, with TRBD2 matching 15 bases. V lost 6 bases, J lost 11 bases, and 7 bases stayed unmatched. The CDR3 covers 14 residues. Germline V gives CDR1 MDHEN, CDR2 SYDVKM. The CDR3 coding sequence is TGTGCCAGCAGGATGGGACTAGCGGGGGGTGAGCAGTACTTC. Translation gives CASRMGLAGGEQYF.